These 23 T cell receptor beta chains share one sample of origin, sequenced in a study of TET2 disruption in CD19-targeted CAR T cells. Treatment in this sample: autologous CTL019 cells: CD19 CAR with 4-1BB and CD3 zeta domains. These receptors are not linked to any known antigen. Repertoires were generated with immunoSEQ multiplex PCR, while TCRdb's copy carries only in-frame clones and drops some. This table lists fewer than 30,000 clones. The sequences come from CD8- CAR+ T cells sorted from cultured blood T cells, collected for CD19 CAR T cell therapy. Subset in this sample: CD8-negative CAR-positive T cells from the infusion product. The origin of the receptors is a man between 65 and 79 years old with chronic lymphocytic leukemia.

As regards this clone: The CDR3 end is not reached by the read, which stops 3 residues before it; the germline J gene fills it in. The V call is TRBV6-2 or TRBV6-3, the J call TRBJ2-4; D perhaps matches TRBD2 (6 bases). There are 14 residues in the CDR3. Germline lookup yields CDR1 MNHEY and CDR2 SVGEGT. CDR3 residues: CASSYSGGYQPQYF. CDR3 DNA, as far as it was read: TGTGCCAGCAGTTACTCCGGGGGTTATCAGCCT.

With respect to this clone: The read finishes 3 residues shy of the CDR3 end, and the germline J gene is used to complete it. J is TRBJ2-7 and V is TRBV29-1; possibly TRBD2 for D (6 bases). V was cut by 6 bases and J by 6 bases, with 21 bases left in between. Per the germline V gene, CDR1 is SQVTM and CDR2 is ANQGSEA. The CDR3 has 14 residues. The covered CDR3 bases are TGCAGCGTCTTCCGGGACTCAGGGCGTGGCGAG. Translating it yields CSVFRDSGRGE. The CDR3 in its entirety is CSVFRDSGRGEQYF.

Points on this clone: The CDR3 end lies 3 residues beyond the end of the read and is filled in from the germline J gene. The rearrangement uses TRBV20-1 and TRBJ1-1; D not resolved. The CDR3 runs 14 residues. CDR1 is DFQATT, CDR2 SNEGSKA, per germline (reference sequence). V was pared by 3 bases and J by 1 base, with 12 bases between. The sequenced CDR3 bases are TGCAGTGCTAGGAGCGTGGCTGGGAACACTGAA. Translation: CSARSVAGNTE. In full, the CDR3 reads CSARSVAGNTEAFF.

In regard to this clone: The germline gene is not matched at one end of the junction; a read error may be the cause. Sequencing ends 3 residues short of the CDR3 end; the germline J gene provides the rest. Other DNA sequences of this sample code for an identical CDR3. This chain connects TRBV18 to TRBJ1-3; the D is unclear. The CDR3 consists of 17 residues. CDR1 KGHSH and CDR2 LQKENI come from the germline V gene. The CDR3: CASSPKQQDHSGNTIYF. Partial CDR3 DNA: TGTGCCAGCTCACCAAAACAGCAAGATCACTCTGGAAACACT.

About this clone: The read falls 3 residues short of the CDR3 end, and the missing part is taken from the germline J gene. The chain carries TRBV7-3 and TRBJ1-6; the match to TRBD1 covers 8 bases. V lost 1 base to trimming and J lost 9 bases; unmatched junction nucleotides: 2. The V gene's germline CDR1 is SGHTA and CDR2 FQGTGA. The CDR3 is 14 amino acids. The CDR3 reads CASSLNTGGSPLHF. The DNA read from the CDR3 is TGTGCCAGCAGCTTAAATACAGGGGGTTCACCC.

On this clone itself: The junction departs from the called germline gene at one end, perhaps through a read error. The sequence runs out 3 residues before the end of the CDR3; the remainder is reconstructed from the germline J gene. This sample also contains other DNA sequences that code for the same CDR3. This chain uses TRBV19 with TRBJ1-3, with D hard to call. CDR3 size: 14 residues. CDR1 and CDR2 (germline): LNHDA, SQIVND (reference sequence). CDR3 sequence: CASSIGGLGNTIYF. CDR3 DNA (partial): TGTGCCAGTAGTATCGGCGGTCTTGGAAACACT.

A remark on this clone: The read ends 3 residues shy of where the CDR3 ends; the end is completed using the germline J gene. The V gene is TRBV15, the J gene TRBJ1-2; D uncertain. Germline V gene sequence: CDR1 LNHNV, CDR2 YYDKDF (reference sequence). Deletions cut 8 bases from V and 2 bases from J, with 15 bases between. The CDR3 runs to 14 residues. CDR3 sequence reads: CATQRVESNYGYTF. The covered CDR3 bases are TGTGCCACCCAACGGGTCGAGTCGAACTATGGC.

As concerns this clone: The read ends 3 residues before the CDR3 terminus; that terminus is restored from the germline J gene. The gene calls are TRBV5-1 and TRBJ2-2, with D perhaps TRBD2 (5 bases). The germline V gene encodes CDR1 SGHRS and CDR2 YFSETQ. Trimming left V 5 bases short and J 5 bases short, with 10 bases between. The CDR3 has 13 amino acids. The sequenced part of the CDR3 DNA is TGCGCCAGCAGAGACTATGAGACCGGGGAG. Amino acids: CASRDYETGE. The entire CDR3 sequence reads CASRDYETGELFF. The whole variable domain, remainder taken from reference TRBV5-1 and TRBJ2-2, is KAGVTQTPRYLIKTRGQQVTLSCSPISGHRSVSWYQQTPGQGLQFLFEYFSETQRNKGNFPGRFSGRQFSNSRSEMNVSTLELGDSALYLCASRDYETGELFFGEGSRLTVL.

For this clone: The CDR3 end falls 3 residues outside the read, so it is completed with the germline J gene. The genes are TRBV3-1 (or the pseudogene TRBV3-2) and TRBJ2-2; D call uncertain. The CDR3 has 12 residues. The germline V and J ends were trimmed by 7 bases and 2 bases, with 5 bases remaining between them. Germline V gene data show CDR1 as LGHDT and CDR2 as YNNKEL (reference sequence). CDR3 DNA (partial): TGTGCCAGCAACTATAACACCGGGGAG. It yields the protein CASNYNTGE. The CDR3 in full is CASNYNTGELFF.

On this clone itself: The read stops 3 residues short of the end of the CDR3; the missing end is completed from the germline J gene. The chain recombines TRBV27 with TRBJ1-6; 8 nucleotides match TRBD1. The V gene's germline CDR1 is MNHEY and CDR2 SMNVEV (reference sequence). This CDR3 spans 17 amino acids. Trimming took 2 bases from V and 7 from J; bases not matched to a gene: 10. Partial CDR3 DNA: TGTGCCAGCAGTTTAAGAGGCCAGGGGGCTTGGAATTCACCC. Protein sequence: CASSLRGQGAWNSP. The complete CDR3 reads CASSLRGQGAWNSPLHF.

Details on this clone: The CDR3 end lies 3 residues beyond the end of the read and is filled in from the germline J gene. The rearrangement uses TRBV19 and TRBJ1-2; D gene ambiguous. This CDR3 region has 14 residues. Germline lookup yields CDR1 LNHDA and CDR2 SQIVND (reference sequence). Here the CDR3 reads CASSSGVADLRYTF. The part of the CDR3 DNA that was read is TGTGCCAGTAGTAGCGGTGTGGCAGACCTCCGC.

The sequenced part of the CDR3 DNA is TGCGCCAGCAGCCCCGGCCGTACAGGGAGCACTGAA. Its translation: CASSPGRTGSTE. The entire CDR3 protein reads CASSPGRTGSTEAFF. V and J are TRBV5-1 and TRBJ1-1, with D tentatively TRBD1 (6 bases). From the germline J gene comes the end of the CDR3, since the read stops 3 residues before it. Trimming stripped 4 bases from V and 4 bases from J, with 17 bases between. This CDR3 has 15 residues. Germline values: CDR1 SGHRS, CDR2 YFSETQ.

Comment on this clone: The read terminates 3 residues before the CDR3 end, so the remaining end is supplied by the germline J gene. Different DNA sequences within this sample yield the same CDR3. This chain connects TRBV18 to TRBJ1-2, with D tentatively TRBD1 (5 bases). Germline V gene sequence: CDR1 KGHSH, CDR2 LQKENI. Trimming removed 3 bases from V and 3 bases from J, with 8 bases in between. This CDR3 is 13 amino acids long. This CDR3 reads CASSPGRDYGYTF. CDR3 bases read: TGTGCCAGCTCACCCGGCAGGGACTATGGC.

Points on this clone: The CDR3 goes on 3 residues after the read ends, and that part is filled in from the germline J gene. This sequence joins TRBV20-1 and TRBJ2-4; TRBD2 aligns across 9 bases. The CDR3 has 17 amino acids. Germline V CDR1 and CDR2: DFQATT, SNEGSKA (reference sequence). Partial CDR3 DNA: TGCAGTGCTAGCGGGGGCGGGGGGGGCGCGATCAATCAGCCT. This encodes CSASGGGGGAINQP. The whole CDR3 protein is CSASGGGGGAINQPQYF.

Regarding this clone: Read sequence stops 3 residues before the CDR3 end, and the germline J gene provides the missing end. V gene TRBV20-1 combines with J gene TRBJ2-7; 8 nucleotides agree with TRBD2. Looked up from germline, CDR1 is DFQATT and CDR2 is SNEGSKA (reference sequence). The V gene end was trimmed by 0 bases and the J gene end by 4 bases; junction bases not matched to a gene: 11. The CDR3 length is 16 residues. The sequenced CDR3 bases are TGCAGTGCTAGAGATCCATCTTCGCGGGGGGTTTACGAG. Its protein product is CSARDPSSRGVYE. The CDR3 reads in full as CSARDPSSRGVYEQYF.

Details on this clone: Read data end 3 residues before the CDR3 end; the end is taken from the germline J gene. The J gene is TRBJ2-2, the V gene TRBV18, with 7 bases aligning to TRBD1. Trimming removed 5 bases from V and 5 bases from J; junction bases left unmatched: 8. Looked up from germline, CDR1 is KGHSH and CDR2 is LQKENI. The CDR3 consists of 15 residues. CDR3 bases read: TGTGCCAGCTCAGAAATAACAGGGGCTACCGGGGAG. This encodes CASSEITGATGE. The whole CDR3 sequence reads CASSEITGATGELFF. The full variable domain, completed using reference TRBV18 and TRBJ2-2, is NAGVMQNPRHLVRRRGQEARLRCSPMKGHSHVYWYRQLPEEGLKFMVYLQKENIIDESGMPKERFSAEFPKEGPSILRIQQVVRGDSAAYFCASSEITGATGELFFGEGSRLTVL.

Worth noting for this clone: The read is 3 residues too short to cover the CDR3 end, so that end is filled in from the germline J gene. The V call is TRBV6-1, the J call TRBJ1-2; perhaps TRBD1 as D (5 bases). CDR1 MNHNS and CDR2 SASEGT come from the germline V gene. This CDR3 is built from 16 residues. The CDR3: CASSEISGGSTDTYTF. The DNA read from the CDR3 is TGTGCCAGCAGTGAAATCAGCGGGGGGAGCACAGATACC.

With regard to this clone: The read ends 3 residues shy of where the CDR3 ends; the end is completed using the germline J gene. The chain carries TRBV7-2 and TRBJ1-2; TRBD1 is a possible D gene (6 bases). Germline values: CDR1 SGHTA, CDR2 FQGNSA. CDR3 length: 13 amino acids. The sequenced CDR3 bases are TGTGCCAGCAGCTACCGGGGGGCCAATGAC. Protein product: CASSYRGAND. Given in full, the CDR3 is CASSYRGANDYTF.

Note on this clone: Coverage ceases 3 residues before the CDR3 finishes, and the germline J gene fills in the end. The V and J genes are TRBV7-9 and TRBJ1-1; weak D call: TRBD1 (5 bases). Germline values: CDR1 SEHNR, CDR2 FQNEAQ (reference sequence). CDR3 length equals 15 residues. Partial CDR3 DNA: TGTGCCAGCAGCTTAGAGGGTGATAGGGGAGGCATT. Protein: CASSLEGDRGGI. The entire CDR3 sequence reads CASSLEGDRGGIAFF.

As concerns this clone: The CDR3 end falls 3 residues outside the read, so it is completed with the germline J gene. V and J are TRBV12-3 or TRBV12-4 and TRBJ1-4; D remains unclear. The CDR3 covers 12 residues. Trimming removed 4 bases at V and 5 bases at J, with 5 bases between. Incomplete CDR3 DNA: TGTGCCAGCAGTTGGCGGAATGAAAAA. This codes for CASSWRNEK. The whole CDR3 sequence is CASSWRNEKLFF.

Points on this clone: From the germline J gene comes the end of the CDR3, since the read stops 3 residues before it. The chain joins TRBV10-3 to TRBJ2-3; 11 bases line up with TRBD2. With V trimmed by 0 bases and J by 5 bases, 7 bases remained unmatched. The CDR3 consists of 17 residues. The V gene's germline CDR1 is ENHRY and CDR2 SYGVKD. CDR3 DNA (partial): TGTGCCATCAGTGAGTCTGGTAGCGGGGGGGCGGGAGATACG. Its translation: CAISESGSGGAGDT. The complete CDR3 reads CAISESGSGGAGDTQYF.

CDR3 loop: CASRAISGGALETQYF. The covered CDR3 bases are TGTGCCAGCAGGGCAATTAGCGGGGGGGCCTTAGAGACC. The chain recombines TRBV25-1 with TRBJ2-5; 11 bases match TRBD2. The CDR3 end is not reached by the read, which stops 3 residues before it; the germline J gene fills it in. Germline CDR1 MGHDK, CDR2 SYGVNS. Losses at the gene ends were 6 bases for V and 4 bases for J; bases not matched to a gene: 10. This CDR3 comprises 16 residues.

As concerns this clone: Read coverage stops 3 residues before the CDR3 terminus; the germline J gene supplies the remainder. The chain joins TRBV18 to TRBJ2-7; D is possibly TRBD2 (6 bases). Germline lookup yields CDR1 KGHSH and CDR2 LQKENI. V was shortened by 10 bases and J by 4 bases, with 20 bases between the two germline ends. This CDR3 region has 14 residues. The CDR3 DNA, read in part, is TGTGCCATCTCCTACAAGCGGGCGGAATACGAG. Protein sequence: CAISYKRAEYE. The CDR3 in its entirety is CAISYKRAEYEQYF.